This T cell receptor beta chain was captured by sequencing in a study of CD8+ T cells in alopecia areata. The study's findings and limits: Scalp samples also yield sequences from resident alphabeta T cells of normal skin. Greater clonality was observed in lesional scalp samples, especially alopecia totalis/universalis, versus normal scalp.

Trimming pared 2 bases from V and 7 bases from J, leaving 19 bases between. Germline CDR1 SGHDT, CDR2 YYEEEE. The CDR3 runs 15 residues. Sequencing templates came from extracted RNA that was reverse transcribed into cDNA. Libraries were prepared by immunoSEQ multiplex PCR; TCRdb keeps only in-frame clonotypes and omits some of them. The sample consists of approximately 150,000 clones, around 47% of them appearing once. In this sample, this clone turned up a few times. Its matching antigen is unknown. The V call is TRBV5-6, the J call TRBJ2-7, with TRBD2 as a possible D gene (6 bases). The source material was CD4+ T cells sorted from blood. This receptor was obtained from a human donor with alopecia areata. DNA of the CDR3: TGTGCCAGCAGCTTACCCGGGGAGGTGTCTGGGGAGCAGTACTTC. This codes for CASSLPGEVSGEQYF.